The next 24 T cell receptor beta chains were all read from a single sample in a study of lymphopenia after photon versus proton radiotherapy. The method was immunoSEQ multiplex PCR; TCRdb's version includes in-frame clones alone and lacks a portion of them. The data contain several thousand clones, roughly four fifths of them seen just once; the ten biggest clones take up roughly 48%. The sequencing here drew on peripheral blood, taken from a patient treated with photon-based radiotherapy. Every receptor here comes from a man aged 30 to 39 with gastric cancer.

The CDR3 spells CASSLNPRDYEAFF. CDR3 nucleotides: TGTGCCAGCAGCTTAAACCCCCGGGACTATGAAGCTTTCTTT. The chain combines TRBV7-6 with TRBJ1-1, with D possibly matching TRBD1 (5 bases). The CDR3 has 14 amino acids. Looked up from germline, CDR1 is SGHVS and CDR2 is FNYEAQ. Trimming stripped 2 bases from V and 7 bases from J, with 14 bases between.

This chain connects TRBV5-1 to TRBJ1-4; 8 bases agree with TRBD1. The CDR3 is made up of 15 amino acids. Losses at the gene ends were 0 bases for V and 7 bases for J; bases not matched to a gene: 5. Per germline, CDR1 SGHRS and CDR2 YFSETQ. In DNA, the CDR3 is TGCGCCAGCAGCTTGGGACAGGGGATTAGTGAAAAACTGTTTTTT. It encodes CASSLGQGISEKLFF.

The V and J genes are TRBV7-9 and TRBJ1-1; 11 positions agree with TRBD1. The CDR3 sequence is 13 residues long. Germline values: CDR1 SEHNR, CDR2 FQNEAQ (reference sequence). V was pared by 6 bases and J by 6 bases, with 3 bases of the junction left unmatched. The CDR3 sequence is CASRRGQGAEAFF. Here the CDR3 DNA reads TGTGCCAGCAGAAGGGGACAGGGGGCTGAAGCTTTCTTT. Filled out from reference TRBV7-9 and TRBJ1-1, the complete variable domain reads DTGVSQNPRHKITKRGQNVTFRCDPISEHNRLYWYRQTLGQGPEFLTYFQNEAQLEKSRLLSDRFSAERPKGSFSTLEIQRTEQGDSAMYLCASRRGQGAEAFFGQGTRLTVV.

In DNA, the CDR3 is TGTGCCAGCAGCTTCGGGACAGGCGATTATGGCTACACCTTC. Translation: CASSFGTGDYGYTF. This rearrangement joins TRBV11-2 to TRBJ1-2; TRBD1 agrees at 8 bases. The CDR3 runs 14 residues. J was trimmed by 5 bases and V by 3 bases; bases with no gene match: 5. The V gene's germline CDR1 is SGHAT and CDR2 FQNNGV. Looking up the rest from reference TRBV11-2 and TRBJ1-2 gives the full variable domain: EAGVAQSPRYKIIEKRQSVAFWCNPISGHATLYWYQQILGQGPKLLIQFQNNGVVDDSQLPKDRFSAERLKGVDSTLKIQPAKLEDSAVYLCASSFGTGDYGYTFGSGTRLTVV.

V gene TRBV5-1 combines with J gene TRBJ2-2, with a tentative D call TRBD2 (5 bases). Germline V gene lookup returns CDR1 SGHRS and CDR2 YFSETQ. Trimming shortened V by 2 bases and J by 0 bases, and 5 bases separated the two germline ends. The CDR3 covers 14 residues. CDR3 DNA: TGCGCCAGCAGCTTACTAGCGAACACCGGGGAGCTGTTTTTT. It translates to CASSLLANTGELFF.

This clone was observed once. The V and J genes are TRBV7-2 and TRBJ2-1; unclear D gene. Trimming left V 3 bases short and J 3 bases short, with 3 bases between. Germline V CDR1 and CDR2: SGHTA, FQGNSA. The CDR3 is 12 residues long. The CDR3 here is CASSFNYNEQFF. DNA of the CDR3: TGTGCCAGCAGCTTCAACTACAATGAGCAGTTCTTC.

The chain links TRBV6-5 to TRBJ2-7; TRBD1 might be the D (5 bases). The CDR3 is 13 residues long. Germline V lookup: CDR1 MNHEY, CDR2 SVGAGI. V was trimmed by 8 bases and J by 0 bases, leaving 11 bases between them. DNA of the CDR3: TGTGCCAGCCTGGACATCTACTCCTACGAGCAGTACTTC. It translates to CASLDIYSYEQYF.

The rearrangement links TRBV21-1 to TRBJ1-1. TRBV21-1 is assigned pseudogene status. The CDR3 runs 15 residues. This CDR3 is CASSLSGTLNTEAFF. The CDR3 nucleotides are TGTGCCAGCAGCCTTTCGGGAACATTGAACACTGAAGCTTTCTTT.

The chain uses TRBV6-1 and TRBJ2-5; 7 bases fit TRBD2. The CDR3 contains 15 residues. V lost 0 bases to trimming and J lost 6 bases; unmatched junction nucleotides: 7. CDR1 MNHNS and CDR2 SASEGT come from the germline V gene. CDR3 bases: TGTGCCAGCAGTGAAGCGCAACTAGCGAAGAAGACCCAGTACTTC. It is translated as CASSEAQLAKKTQYF.

The sample holds one count of this clone. The rearrangement joins TRBV4-3 to TRBJ2-7, with a tentative D call TRBD2 (5 bases). Germline lookup yields CDR1 LGHNA and CDR2 YSLEER. CDR3 length: 15 amino acids. V lost 0 bases and J lost 0, with 9 bases in between. The CDR3 here is CASSQDRGISYEQYF. For the CDR3, the DNA is TGCGCCAGCAGCCAAGATCGAGGGATCTCCTACGAGCAGTACTTC.

This clone was found once. This chain uses TRBV18 with TRBJ1-4; D gene uncertain. Trimming shortened V by 6 bases and J by 3 bases, and 17 bases separated the two germline ends. The length of the CDR3 is 16 residues. Germline CDR1 and CDR2: KGHSH and LQKENI. CDR3 nucleotide sequence: TGTGCCAGCTCCCCCGGGCAGAGTACGGCTAATGAAAAACTGTTTTTT. Its protein product is CASSPGQSTANEKLFF.

This chain uses TRBV18 with TRBJ1-2, with TRBD1 matching over 10 bases. CDR3 length: 15 residues. The germline V gene has CDR1 KGHSH and CDR2 LQKENI. The junction had 10 bases not matched to a gene; V was cut back by 4 bases and J by 8 bases. CDR3 in DNA: TGTGCCAGCTCACTCTCCCCGGGACAGGGGAAAGGCTACACCTTC. Translation gives CASSLSPGQGKGYTF.

This chain uses TRBV2 with TRBJ2-7, with D hard to call. The CDR3 extends over 12 amino acids. The germline CDR1 and CDR2 sequences are SNHLY and FYNNEI. Trimming cost V 6 bases and J 5 bases, with 11 bases left between them. The CDR3 nucleotides are TGTGCCAGCAGCGCGGACCGTAACGAGCAGTACTTC. Its protein product is CASSADRNEQYF.

This sequence joins TRBV6-5 and TRBJ2-7; the D is unclear. Trimming shortened V by 2 bases and J by 2 bases, and 13 bases separated the two germline ends. CDR3 length: 15 amino acids. Germline CDR1 is MNHEY and CDR2 is SVGAGI. The CDR3 region is CASSYKDLSTYEQYF. CDR3 in DNA: TGTGCCAGCAGTTACAAGGACCTCTCAACCTACGAGCAGTACTTC.

By its share, this clone is medium-sized. V gene TRBV5-4 combines with J gene TRBJ2-2; D not resolved. Per germline, CDR1 SGHNT and CDR2 YYREEE (reference sequence). V lost 0 bases, J lost 4 bases, and 7 bases lay in between. The CDR3 has 14 amino acids. In DNA, the CDR3 is TGTGCCAGCAGCTTGGTAGACGGCACCGGGGAGCTGTTTTTT. It specifies CASSLVDGTGELFF. Looking up the rest from reference TRBV5-4 and TRBJ2-2 gives the full variable domain: ETGVTQSPTHLIKTRGQQVTLRCSSQSGHNTVSWYQQALGQGPQFIFQYYREEENGRGNFPPRFSGLQFPNYSSELNVNALELDDSALYLCASSLVDGTGELFFGEGSRLTVL.

The chain has TRBV7-9 and TRBJ2-5; the D gene is possibly TRBD2 (5 bases). This CDR3 comprises 16 residues. V was pared by 4 bases and J by 4 bases, with 19 bases between. The germline V gene encodes CDR1 SEHNR and CDR2 FQNEAQ (reference sequence). DNA of the CDR3: TGTGCCAGCAGCTCAACCTTTACTAGTGATGCAGAGACCCAGTACTTC. Its protein product is CASSSTFTSDAETQYF.

The rearrangement uses TRBV10-1 and TRBJ2-7; 7 bases map to TRBD1. V trimming: 2 bases; J trimming: 7 bases; junction bases outside the gene matches: 2. Germline assignment: CDR1 WNHNN and CDR2 SYGVQD (reference sequence). CDR3 length: 12 amino acids. The CDR3 sequence: CASSEPGGEQYF. The CDR3 DNA reads as TGCGCCAGCAGTGAGCCAGGGGGAGAGCAGTACTTC.

The rearrangement links TRBV15 to TRBJ1-4, with D tentatively TRBD1 (5 bases). This CDR3 region has 15 residues. Deletions cut 0 bases from V and 10 bases from J, with 15 bases between. Germline V CDR1 and CDR2: LNHNV, YYDKDF (reference sequence). CDR3: CATSREGPPRGKLFF. CDR3 DNA sequence: TGTGCCACCAGCAGAGAGGGACCGCCTAGGGGAAAACTGTTTTTT.

The V call is TRBV5-4, the J call TRBJ2-5; 7 bases agree with TRBD1. The CDR3 has 16 amino acids. Germline V lookup: CDR1 SGHNT, CDR2 YYREEE (reference sequence). Losses at the gene ends were 2 bases for V and 2 bases for J; bases not matched to a gene: 9. The CDR3 here is CASSFLDRAQQETQYF. The CDR3 DNA follows: TGTGCCAGCAGCTTTTTAGACAGGGCCCAACAAGAGACCCAGTACTTC.

The CDR3 region has the DNA TGTGCCAGCAGCCGGGGTTCTCGGACTGAAGCTTTCTTT. It specifies CASSRGSRTEAFF. The chain couples TRBV14 to TRBJ1-1; D remains unclear. CDR1 SGHDN and CDR2 FVKESK come from the germline V gene. Trimming cost V 4 bases and J 5 bases, with 11 bases left between them. This CDR3 is 13 amino acids long.

The genes are TRBV11-3 and TRBJ1-1, with 7 bases aligning to TRBD1. Germline CDR1 reads SGHNT; CDR2 reads YENEEA. J gave up 4 bases and V 1 base, and 0 bases lay outside the gene matches. The CDR3 sequence is 13 residues long. The CDR3 here is CASSLGTGTEAFF. The CDR3 DNA is TGTGCCAGCAGCTTAGGGACAGGCACTGAAGCTTTCTTT.

J is TRBJ2-6 and V is TRBV5-4, with 11 nucleotides matching TRBD1. V shed 4 bases and J 3 bases; nucleotides not matched to a gene: 3. Per germline, CDR1 SGHNT and CDR2 YYREEE (reference sequence). This CDR3 is built from 16 residues. The CDR3 loop is CASSGQGAYGANVLTF. CDR3 in DNA: TGTGCCAGCAGCGGACAGGGGGCTTATGGGGCCAACGTCCTGACTTTC.

This rearrangement joins TRBV11-3 to TRBJ2-2, with D tentatively TRBD2 (6 bases). This CDR3 contains 15 residues. Deletions cut 7 bases from V and 0 bases from J, with 12 bases between. The germline gives CDR1 SGHNT, CDR2 YENEEA. The CDR3 DNA reads as TGTGCCAGCACTATAGGAGGGTCGAACACCGGGGAGCTGTTTTTT. It specifies CASTIGGSNTGELFF. Filled out from reference TRBV11-3 and TRBJ2-2, the complete variable domain reads EAGVVQSPRYKIIEKKQPVAFWCNPISGHNTLYWYLQNLGQGPELLIRYENEEAVDDSQLPKDRFSAERLKGVDSTLKIQPAELGDSAVYLCASTIGGSNTGELFFGEGSRLTVL.

The V gene is TRBV30, the J gene TRBJ2-3; a weak D match, TRBD2 (6 bases). Germline V lookup: CDR1 GTSNPN, CDR2 SVGIG (reference sequence). V lost 5 bases, J lost 3 bases, and 18 bases lay in between. The CDR3 runs 15 residues. Here the CDR3 DNA reads TGTGCCTGGTACCCCGGGACTTGGAGGACAGATACGCAGTATTTT. Translation: CAWYPGTWRTDTQYF.